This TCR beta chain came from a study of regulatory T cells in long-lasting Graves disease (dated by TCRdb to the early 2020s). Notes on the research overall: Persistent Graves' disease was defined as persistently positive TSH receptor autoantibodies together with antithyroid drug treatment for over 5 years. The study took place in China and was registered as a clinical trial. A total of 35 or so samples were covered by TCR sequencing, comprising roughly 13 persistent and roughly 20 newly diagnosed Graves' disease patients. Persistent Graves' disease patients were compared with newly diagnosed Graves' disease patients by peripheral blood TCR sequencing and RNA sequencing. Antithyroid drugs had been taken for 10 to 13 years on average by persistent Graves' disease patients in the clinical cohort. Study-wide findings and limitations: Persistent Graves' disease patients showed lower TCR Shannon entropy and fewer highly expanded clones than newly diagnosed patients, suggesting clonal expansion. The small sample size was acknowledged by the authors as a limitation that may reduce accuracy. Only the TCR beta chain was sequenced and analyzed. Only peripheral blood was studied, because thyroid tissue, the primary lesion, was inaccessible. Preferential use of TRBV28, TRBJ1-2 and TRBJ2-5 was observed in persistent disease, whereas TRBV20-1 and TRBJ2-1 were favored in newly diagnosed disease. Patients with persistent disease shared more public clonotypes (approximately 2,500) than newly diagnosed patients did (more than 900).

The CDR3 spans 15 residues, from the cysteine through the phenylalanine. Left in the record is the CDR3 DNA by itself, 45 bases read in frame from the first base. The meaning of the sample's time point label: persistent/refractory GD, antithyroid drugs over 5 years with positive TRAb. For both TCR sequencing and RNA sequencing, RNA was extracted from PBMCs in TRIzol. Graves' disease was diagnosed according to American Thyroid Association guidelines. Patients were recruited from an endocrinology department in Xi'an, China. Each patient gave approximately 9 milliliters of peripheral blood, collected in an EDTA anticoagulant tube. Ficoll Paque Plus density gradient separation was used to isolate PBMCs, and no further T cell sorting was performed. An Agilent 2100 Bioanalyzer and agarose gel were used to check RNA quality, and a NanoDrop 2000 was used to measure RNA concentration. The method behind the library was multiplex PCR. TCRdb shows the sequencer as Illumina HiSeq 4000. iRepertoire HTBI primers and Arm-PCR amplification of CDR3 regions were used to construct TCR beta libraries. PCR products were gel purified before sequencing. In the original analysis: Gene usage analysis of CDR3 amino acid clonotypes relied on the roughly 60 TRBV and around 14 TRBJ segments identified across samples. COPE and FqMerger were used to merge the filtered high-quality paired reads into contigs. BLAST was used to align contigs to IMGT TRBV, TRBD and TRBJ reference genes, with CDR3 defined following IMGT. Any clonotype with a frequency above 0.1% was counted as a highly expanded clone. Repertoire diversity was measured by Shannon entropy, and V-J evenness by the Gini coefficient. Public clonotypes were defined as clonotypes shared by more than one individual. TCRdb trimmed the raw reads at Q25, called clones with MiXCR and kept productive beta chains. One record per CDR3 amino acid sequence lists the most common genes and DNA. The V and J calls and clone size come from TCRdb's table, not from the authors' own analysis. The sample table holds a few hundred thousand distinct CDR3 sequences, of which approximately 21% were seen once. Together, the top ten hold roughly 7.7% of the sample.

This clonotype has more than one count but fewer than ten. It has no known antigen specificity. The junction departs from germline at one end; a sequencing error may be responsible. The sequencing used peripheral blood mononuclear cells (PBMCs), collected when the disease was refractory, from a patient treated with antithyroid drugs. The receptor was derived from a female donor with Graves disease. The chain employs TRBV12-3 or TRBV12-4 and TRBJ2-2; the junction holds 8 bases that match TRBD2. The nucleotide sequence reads TGTGCCAGCAGATTAGCGGGGAGCCACACCGGGGAGCTGTTTTTT. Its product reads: CASRLAGSHTGELFF.